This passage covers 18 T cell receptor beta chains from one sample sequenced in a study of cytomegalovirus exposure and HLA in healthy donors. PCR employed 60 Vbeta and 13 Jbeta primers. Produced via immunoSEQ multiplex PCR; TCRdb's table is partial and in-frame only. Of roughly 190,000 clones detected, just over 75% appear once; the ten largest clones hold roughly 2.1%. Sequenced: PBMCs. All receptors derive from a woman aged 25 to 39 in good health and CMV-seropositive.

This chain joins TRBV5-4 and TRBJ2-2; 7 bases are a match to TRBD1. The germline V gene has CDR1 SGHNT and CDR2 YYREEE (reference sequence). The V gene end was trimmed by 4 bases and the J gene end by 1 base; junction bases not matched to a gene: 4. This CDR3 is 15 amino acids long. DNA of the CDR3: TGTGCCAGCAGCGCCGGGACAGTGAACACCGGGGAGCTGTTTTTT. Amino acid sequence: CASSAGTVNTGELFF.

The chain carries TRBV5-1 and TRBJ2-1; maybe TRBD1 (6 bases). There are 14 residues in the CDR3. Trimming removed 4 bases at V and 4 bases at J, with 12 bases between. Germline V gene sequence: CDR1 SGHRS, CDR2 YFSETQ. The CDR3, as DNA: TGCGCCAGCAGCCCAGGGGACGAATACAATGAGCAGTTCTTC. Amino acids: CASSPGDEYNEQFF.

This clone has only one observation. The CDR3 DNA follows: TGTGCCAGTAGTGCCGGGGGGTCAGGCACTGAAGCTTTCTTT. Translating it yields CASSAGGSGTEAFF. J is TRBJ1-1 and V is TRBV19, with D possibly matching TRBD1 (5 bases). The CDR3 runs 14 residues. Germline-derived CDR1 and CDR2 are LNHDA and SQIVND (reference sequence). V was trimmed by 5 bases and J by 4 bases, leaving 14 bases between them.

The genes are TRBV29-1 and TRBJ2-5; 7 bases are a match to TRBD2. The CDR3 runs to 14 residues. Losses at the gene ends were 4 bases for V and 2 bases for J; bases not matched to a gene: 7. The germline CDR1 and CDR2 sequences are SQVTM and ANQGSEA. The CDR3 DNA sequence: TGCAGCGTTGCTACCAGCGGGATACAAGAGACCCAGTACTTC. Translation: CSVATSGIQETQYF.

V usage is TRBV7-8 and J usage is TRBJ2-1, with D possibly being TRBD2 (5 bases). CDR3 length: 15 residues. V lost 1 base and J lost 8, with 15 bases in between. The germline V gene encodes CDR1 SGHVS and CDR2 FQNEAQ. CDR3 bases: TGTGCCAGCAGCTTAGATGTGGGAGAGGGTCATGAGCAGTTCTTC. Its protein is CASSLDVGEGHEQFF.

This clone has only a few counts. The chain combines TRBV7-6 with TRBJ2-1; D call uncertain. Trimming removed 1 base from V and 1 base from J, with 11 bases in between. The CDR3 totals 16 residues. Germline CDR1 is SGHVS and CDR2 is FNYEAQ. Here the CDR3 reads CASSLVSPRSYNEQFF. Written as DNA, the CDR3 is TGTGCCAGCAGCTTAGTGTCTCCGAGGTCCTACAATGAGCAGTTCTTC.

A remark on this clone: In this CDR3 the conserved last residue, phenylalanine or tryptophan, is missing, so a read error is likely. CDR3 in DNA: TGTGCCAGCAGTTATGAACACCGTAACTATTCACCCCTCCACCTT. This sequence encodes CASSYEHRNYSPLHL. The chain uses TRBV6-5 and TRBJ1-6; D gene ambiguous. V was shortened by 3 bases and J by 8 bases, with 14 bases between the two germline ends. CDR1 MNHEY and CDR2 SVGAGI come from the germline V gene. The CDR3 totals 15 residues.

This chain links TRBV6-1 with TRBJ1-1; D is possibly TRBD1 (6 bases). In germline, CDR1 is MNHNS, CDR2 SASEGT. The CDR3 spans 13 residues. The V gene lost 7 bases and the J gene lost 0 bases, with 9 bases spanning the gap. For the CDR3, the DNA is TGTGCCAGCACTCAGGGGTTGAACACTGAAGCTTTCTTT. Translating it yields CASTQGLNTEAFF.

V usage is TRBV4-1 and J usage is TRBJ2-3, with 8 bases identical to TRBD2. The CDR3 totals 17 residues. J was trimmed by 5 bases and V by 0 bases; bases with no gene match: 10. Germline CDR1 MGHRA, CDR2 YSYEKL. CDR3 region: CASSQDGTGGPVDTQYF. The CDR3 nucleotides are TGCGCCAGCAGCCAAGATGGGACGGGGGGGCCTGTAGATACGCAGTATTTT.

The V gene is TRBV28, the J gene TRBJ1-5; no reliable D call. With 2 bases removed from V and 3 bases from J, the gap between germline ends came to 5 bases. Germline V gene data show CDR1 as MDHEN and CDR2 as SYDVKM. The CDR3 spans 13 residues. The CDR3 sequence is CASSLQNNQPQHF. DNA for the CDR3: TGTGCCAGCAGTTTACAAAACAATCAGCCCCAGCATTTT.

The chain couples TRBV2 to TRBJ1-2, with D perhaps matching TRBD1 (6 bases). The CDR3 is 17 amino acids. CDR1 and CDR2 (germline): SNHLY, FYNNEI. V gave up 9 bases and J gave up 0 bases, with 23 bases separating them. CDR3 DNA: TGTGCCAGTCACCGGGACACAAATATTCTAGCTAACTATGGCTACACCTTC. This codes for CASHRDTNILANYGYTF.

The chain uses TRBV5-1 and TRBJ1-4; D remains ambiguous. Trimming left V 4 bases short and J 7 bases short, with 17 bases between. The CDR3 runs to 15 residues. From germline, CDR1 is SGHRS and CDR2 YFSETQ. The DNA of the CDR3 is TGCGCCAGCAGCCTGGCCGGTCAGCGCGGTGAAAAACTGTTTTTT. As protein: CASSLAGQRGEKLFF.

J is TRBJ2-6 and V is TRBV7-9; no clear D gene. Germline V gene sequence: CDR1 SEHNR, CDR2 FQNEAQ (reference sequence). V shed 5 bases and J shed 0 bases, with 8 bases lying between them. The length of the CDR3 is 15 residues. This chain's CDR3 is CASSKRSSGANVLTF. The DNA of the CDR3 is TGTGCCAGCAGCAAACGGTCCTCTGGGGCCAACGTCCTGACTTTC.

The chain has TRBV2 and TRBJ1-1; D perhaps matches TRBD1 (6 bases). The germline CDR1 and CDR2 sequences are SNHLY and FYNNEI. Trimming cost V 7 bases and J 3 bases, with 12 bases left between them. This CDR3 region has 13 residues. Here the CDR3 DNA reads TGTGCCAGCACCCCGCACAGGGACACTGAAGCTTTCTTT. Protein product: CASTPHRDTEAFF.

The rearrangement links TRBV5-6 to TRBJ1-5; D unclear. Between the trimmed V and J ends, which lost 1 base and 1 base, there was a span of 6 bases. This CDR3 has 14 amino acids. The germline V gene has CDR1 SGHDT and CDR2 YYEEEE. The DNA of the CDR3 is TGTGCCAGCAGCTTGACGGGAAGCAATCAGCCCCAGCATTTT. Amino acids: CASSLTGSNQPQHF.

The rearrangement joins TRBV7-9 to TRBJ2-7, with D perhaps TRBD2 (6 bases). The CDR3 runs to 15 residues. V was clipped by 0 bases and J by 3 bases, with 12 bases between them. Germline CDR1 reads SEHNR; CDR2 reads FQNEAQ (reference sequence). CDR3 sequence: CASSLAGTLFYEQYF. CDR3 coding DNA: TGTGCCAGCAGCTTAGCCGGGACTCTCTTCTACGAGCAGTACTTC.

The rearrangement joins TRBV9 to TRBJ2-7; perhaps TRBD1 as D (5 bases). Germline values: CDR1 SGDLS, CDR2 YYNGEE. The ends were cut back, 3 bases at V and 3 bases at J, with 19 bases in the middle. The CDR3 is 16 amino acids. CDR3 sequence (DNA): TGTGCCAGCAGCGGTAAAGAAGACAGCGTGGACTACGAGCAGTACTTC. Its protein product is CASSGKEDSVDYEQYF.

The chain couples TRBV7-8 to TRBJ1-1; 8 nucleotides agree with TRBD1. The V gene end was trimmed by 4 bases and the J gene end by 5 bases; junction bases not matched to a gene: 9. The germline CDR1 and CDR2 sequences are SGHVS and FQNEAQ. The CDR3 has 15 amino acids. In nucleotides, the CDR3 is TGTGCCAGCAGCTCGCAGGGGGCGCGTGGAACTGAAGCTTTCTTT. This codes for CASSSQGARGTEAFF.